These 21 T cell receptor beta chains share one sample of origin, sequenced in a study of cytomegalovirus exposure and HLA in healthy donors (dated 2017 in TCRdb). Libraries were prepared through the immunoSEQ multiplex PCR assay. For the multiplex PCR, a mixture combining 60 forward primers for TCR Vbeta segments and 13 reverse primers for TCR Jbeta segments was used. As stored in TCRdb, this immuneACCESS dataset retains in-frame rearrangements with V and J assigned. A fraction of the clones does not appear; measured against another copy, unresolved V genes explain less than half of the discrepancy, and the remainder lacks a known reason. The sample table records fewer than 75,000 clones. Around 15% of the sample rests with the top ten. Input material: PBMCs. The origin of the receptors is a boy between 5 and 17 years old in good health and CMV-seronegative.

The J gene is TRBJ1-3, the V gene TRBV10-3; a weak D match, TRBD1 (6 bases). Germline V gene data show CDR1 as ENHRY and CDR2 as SYGVKD. The CDR3 runs 16 residues. The V end lost 7 bases, the J end lost 4 bases, and 20 bases lay between the germline ends. CDR3 bases: TGTGCCATCACCGAAGGGGGTCAAATTAGCGGAAACACCATATATTTT. Translating gives CAITEGGQISGNTIYF.

The V and J genes are TRBV30 and TRBJ1-1; TRBD1 might be the D (6 bases). Germline assignment: CDR1 GTSNPN and CDR2 SVGIG (reference sequence). V was cut by 3 bases and J by 1 base, with 15 bases left in between. The CDR3 runs to 15 residues. CDR3 DNA sequence: TGTGCCTGGAGACTACCCGGGGGGCGGAACACTGAAGCTTTCTTT. Residues: CAWRLPGGRNTEAFF.

This chain links TRBV27 with TRBJ1-1; tentatively, D is TRBD1 (5 bases). Germline V CDR1 and CDR2: MNHEY, SMNVEV (reference sequence). V lost 7 bases, J lost 1 base, and 13 bases lay in between. The CDR3 is 14 residues long. CDR3 nucleotide sequence: TGTGCCAGCACTCCGGGACTGACGAACACTGAAGCTTTCTTT. Translated, it gives CASTPGLTNTEAFF.

This rearrangement joins TRBV5-8 to TRBJ1-1; D is perhaps TRBD1 (5 bases). This CDR3 contains 13 residues. From germline, CDR1 is SGHTS and CDR2 YDEGEE. The chain's CDR3 is CAGRGSGSTEAFF. For the CDR3, the DNA is TGTGCTGGGAGGGGCAGCGGAAGCACTGAAGCTTTCTTT.

This chain uses TRBV29-1 with TRBJ1-1; D is ambiguous. Trimming left V 5 bases short and J 1 base short, with 5 bases between. The germline CDR1 and CDR2 sequences are SQVTM and ANQGSEA. The CDR3 is 11 amino acids. CDR3 bases: TGCAGCGTTCCGTGGAACACTGAAGCTTTCTTT. As protein: CSVPWNTEAFF.

The V and J genes are TRBV9 and TRBJ1-4; 8 positions agree with TRBD1. CDR3 size: 16 residues. Germline V gene data show CDR1 as SGDLS and CDR2 as YYNGEE. Trimming took 0 bases from V and 7 from J; bases not matched to a gene: 8. Written as DNA, the CDR3 is TGTGCCAGCAGCGTAGCTACCGGGCAGGGGGCTGAAAAACTGTTTTTT. As protein: CASSVATGQGAEKLFF. Supplemented by reference TRBV9 and TRBJ1-4, the full variable domain reads DSGVTQTPKHLITATGQRVTLRCSPRSGDLSVYWYQQSLDQGLQFLIQYYNGEERAKGNILERFSAQQFPDLHSELNLSSLELGDSALYFCASSVATGQGAEKLFFGSGTQLSVL.

The CDR3 DNA is TGTGCCAGCAGTCAGGGGTCCACCAACTATGGCTACACCTTC. This sequence encodes CASSQGSTNYGYTF. The chain combines TRBV28 with TRBJ1-2; D is perhaps TRBD1 (6 bases). The germline gives CDR1 MDHEN, CDR2 SYDVKM. With 5 bases removed from V and 2 bases from J, the gap between germline ends came to 12 bases. The CDR3 contains 14 residues.

The chain joins TRBV7-6 to TRBJ1-1; 9 bases align to TRBD1. The trim removed 5 bases at V and 1 base at J, leaving 14 bases unmatched. Germline lookup yields CDR1 SGHVS and CDR2 FNYEAQ. The CDR3 is 18 residues long. The CDR3 loop reads CASSNARGTGTANTEAFF. The CDR3 coding sequence is TGTGCCAGCAGCAACGCTCGAGGGACAGGGACGGCGAACACTGAAGCTTTCTTT.

The chain carries TRBV19 and TRBJ2-7, with D uncertain. V was pared by 4 bases and J by 0 bases, with 16 bases between. The CDR3 covers 16 residues. Germline V gene sequence: CDR1 LNHDA, CDR2 SQIVND (reference sequence). The CDR3 is CASSTTLAASSYEQYF. The DNA of the CDR3 is TGTGCCAGTAGTACCACATTGGCGGCCAGCTCCTACGAGCAGTACTTC.

J is TRBJ1-1 and V is TRBV27; D remains ambiguous. The V end was cut by 0 bases, the J end by 7 bases, with 12 bases between. Per the germline V gene, CDR1 is MNHEY and CDR2 is SMNVEV (reference sequence). The CDR3 totals 14 residues. The CDR3: CASSLSGAGGEAFF. In DNA, the CDR3 is TGTGCCAGCAGTTTATCGGGAGCGGGAGGTGAAGCTTTCTTT.

The rearrangement links TRBV5-4 to TRBJ2-7; D is unresolved. The germline V gene encodes CDR1 SGHNT and CDR2 YYREEE (reference sequence). This CDR3 spans 16 amino acids. Between the trimmed V and J ends, which lost 4 bases and 4 bases, there was a span of 21 bases. CDR3 sequence: CASSVVTGSKMYEQYF. CDR3 DNA: TGTGCCAGCAGCGTCGTAACCGGGTCCAAGATGTACGAGCAGTACTTC.

V gene TRBV9 combines with J gene TRBJ2-3, with 10 bases lining up with TRBD2. The CDR3 is 18 amino acids. Germline V gene sequence: CDR1 SGDLS, CDR2 YYNGEE. V lost 5 bases, J lost 8 bases, and 20 bases stayed unmatched. For the CDR3, the DNA is TGTGCCAGCAGGAGCGGACAATCAGGGACTAGCGACCAGGCTACGCAGTATTTT. This sequence encodes CASRSGQSGTSDQATQYF.

The V call is TRBV29-1, the J call TRBJ2-3; D gene ambiguous. Trimming left V 4 bases short and J 2 bases short, with 10 bases between. This CDR3 is built from 13 residues. CDR1 is SQVTM, CDR2 ANQGSEA, per germline. The CDR3 is CSVGQIPTDTQYF. CDR3 sequence (DNA): TGCAGCGTTGGGCAGATCCCCACAGATACGCAGTATTTT.

The chain recombines TRBV6-1 with TRBJ2-7; D gene uncertain. The CDR3 length is 12 residues. Germline CDR1 is MNHNS and CDR2 is SASEGT. V lost 4 bases and J 7 bases, leaving 11 bases between the germline ends. As DNA, the CDR3 is TGTGCCAGCAGTGTCCGGGTCTGGGAGCAGTACTTC. Translation gives CASSVRVWEQYF.

The chain combines TRBV6-5 with TRBJ1-1; 8 bases align to TRBD1. The CDR3 runs to 15 residues. Trimming cost V 5 bases and J 1 base; bases outside gene matches: 6. Germline loops: CDR1 MNHEY, CDR2 SVGAGI. This chain's CDR3 is CASSPDRGANTEAFF. The CDR3 DNA reads as TGTGCCAGCAGTCCCGACAGGGGCGCGAACACTGAAGCTTTCTTT.

This sequence joins TRBV4-1 and TRBJ2-1, with TRBD2 matching 8 bases. The CDR3 extends over 15 amino acids. The V segment lost 3 bases and the J segment 6 bases; nucleotides outside the gene matches: 7. CDR1 and CDR2 (germline): MGHRA, YSYEKL. DNA of the CDR3: TGCGCCAGCAGCCACGCAGCGGGAGAGAGCAATGAGCAGTTCTTC. Amino acid sequence: CASSHAAGESNEQFF.

The V gene is TRBV27, the J gene TRBJ1-2; D perhaps matches TRBD1 (6 bases). Germline loops: CDR1 MNHEY, CDR2 SMNVEV (reference sequence). Between the trimmed V and J ends, which lost 2 bases and 8 bases, there was a span of 18 bases. This CDR3 comprises 15 residues. CDR3 sequence reads: CASSLRPVPGVGYTF. The DNA for the CDR3 is TGTGCCAGCAGTTTACGGCCCGTCCCAGGGGTAGGCTACACCTTC.

The chain is built from TRBV9 and TRBJ1-1; D might be TRBD1 (5 bases). V was pared by 0 bases and J by 3 bases, with 9 bases between. CDR1 is SGDLS and CDR2 is YYNGEE in the germline V gene. CDR3 length: 14 residues. Written as DNA, the CDR3 is TGTGCCAGCAGCGTAGCAGCAGGGTACACTGAAGCTTTCTTT. This gives the protein CASSVAAGYTEAFF.

V and J are TRBV10-3 and TRBJ2-4, with 7 bases aligning to TRBD1. The CDR3 covers 12 residues. After removal of 3 bases from V and 8 bases from J, the junction contained 1 base not matched to a gene. The germline CDR1 and CDR2 sequences are ENHRY and SYGVKD. CDR3 amino acids: CAISDQGDIQYF. CDR3 sequence (DNA): TGTGCCATCAGTGACCAGGGGGACATTCAGTACTTC.

The CDR3 sequence is CASSSESGWDTEAFF. CDR3 nucleotide sequence: TGTGCCAGCAGTTCTGAGTCGGGATGGGACACTGAAGCTTTCTTT. This rearrangement joins TRBV6-5 to TRBJ1-1; D unclear. Germline V CDR1 and CDR2: MNHEY, SVGAGI. Trimming took 4 bases from V and 3 from J, leaving 15 bases between them. This CDR3 spans 15 amino acids.

V usage is TRBV19 and J usage is TRBJ2-2, with TRBD2 matching 9 bases. The germline CDR1 and CDR2 sequences are LNHDA and SQIVND (reference sequence). The V gene end was trimmed by 4 bases and the J gene end by 1 base; junction bases not matched to a gene: 1. There are 15 residues in the CDR3. The CDR3 here is CASSRTSVNTGELFF. Here the CDR3 DNA reads TGTGCCAGTAGTAGGACTAGCGTGAACACCGGGGAGCTGTTTTTT. Full variable domain (missing parts from reference TRBV19 and TRBJ2-2): DGGITQSPKYLFRKEGQNVTLSCEQNLNHDAMYWYRQDPGQGLRLIYYSQIVNDFQKGDIAEGYSVSREKKESFPLTVTSAQKNPTAFYLCASSRTSVNTGELFFGEGSRLTVL.